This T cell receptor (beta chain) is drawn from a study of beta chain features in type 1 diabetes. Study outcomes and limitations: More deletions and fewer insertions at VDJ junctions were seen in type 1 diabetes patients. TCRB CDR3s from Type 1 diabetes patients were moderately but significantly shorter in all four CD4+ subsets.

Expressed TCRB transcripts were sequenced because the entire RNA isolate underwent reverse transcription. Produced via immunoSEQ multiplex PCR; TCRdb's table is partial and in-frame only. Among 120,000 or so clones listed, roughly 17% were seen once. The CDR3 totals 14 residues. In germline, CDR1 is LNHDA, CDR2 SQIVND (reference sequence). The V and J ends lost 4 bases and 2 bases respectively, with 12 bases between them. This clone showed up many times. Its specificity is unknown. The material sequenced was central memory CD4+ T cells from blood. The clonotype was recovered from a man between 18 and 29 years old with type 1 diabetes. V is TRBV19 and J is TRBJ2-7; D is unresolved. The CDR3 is CASSTQAVTYEQYF. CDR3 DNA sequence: TGTGCCAGTAGTACCCAGGCGGTTACCTACGAGCAGTACTTC.